The sequence of this T cell receptor (beta chain) was determined in a study of OX40 agonist ivuxolimab in advanced cancers. A note on the overall study: Ivuxolimab was an agonistic, fully human IgG2 monoclonal antibody directed against OX40 (CD134), a costimulatory receptor. Intravenous ivuxolimab was administered to patients every 2 weeks at six dose levels: 0.01, 0.1, 0.3, 1.5, 3 and 10 mg/kg. Of the approximately 54 patients in dose escalation, about 20 had hepatocellular carcinoma, around 15 had melanoma, 9 had renal cell carcinoma and 9 had head and neck cancer. In the dose-escalation cohort, roughly four fifths of patients were male, and the mean age was around 60 years, with a range of about 23 to 90. Prior anti-PD-1, anti-PD-L1 or anti-CTLA-4 therapy was permitted, and checkpoint inhibitors had been received by roughly 42% of dose-escalation patients. Partial responses occurred in three dose-escalation patients, of whom one had hepatocellular carcinoma and two had cutaneous melanoma. The purpose of peripheral TCRbeta sequencing was to test whether ivuxolimab changed TCR sequence diversity and led to clonal T-cell expansion. The paper describes the monotherapy dose-escalation part (N = 52 patients) of the phase I trial of ivuxolimab. The full study reports these points: After ivuxolimab, more expanded clones were found on average in CD8+ T cells than in CD4+ T cells. At doses of 0.1 to 3.0 mg/kg, clonal expansion of both CD4+ and CD8+ blood T cells was observed from baseline to week 6. The antigen specificity of the peripheral T cells that underwent clonal expansion was not determined. Low levels of normalized T-cell clonal expansion were also seen in some nonresponding patients. In the 0.1-3.0 mg/kg groups, partial responders were among the patients with the lowest normalized peripheral clonal expansion, particularly in CD8+ T cells.

As to this clone: No antigen is known for it. No qualities accompany the bases; no much larger clone lies one base away.

Patients with a history of autoimmune disease or receiving systemic immunosuppression were excluded from the trial. In every dose cohort, peripheral blood was drawn for TCR sequencing at baseline, cycle 4 day 1, and cycle 7 day 1. Samples came from an open-label, multicenter, first-in-human phase I dose-escalation trial of ivuxolimab. Adults with locally advanced or metastatic melanoma, renal cell, hepatocellular, or head and neck squamous cell carcinoma were enrolled in the trial. Before TCR sequencing, CD4+ and CD8+ T cells were separately sorted from peripheral blood. Genomic DNA was extracted from sorted cells for sequencing of the TCRbeta CDR3 region. The immunoSEQ Assay was used to sequence the TCRbeta CDR3 regions. Drawn from immuneACCESS, this table holds only the in-frame rearrangements with V and J called that TCRdb kept. Clones are partly lost; checked studies trace under half to an unresolved V gene and leave the rest unexplained. In this sample the table shows some 70,000 clones, around 81% of which occur a single time. The top ten hold around 6.4% of the sample.

The CDR3 runs 16 residues from the cysteine to the phenylalanine. Solely the CDR3 DNA is kept, with 48 bases framed from the first base. CDR1 SGHKS and CDR2 YYEKEE were looked up in the germline V gene (reference sequence). V drops 2 bases and J drops 9 bases, leaving 21 bases in between. The chain uses TRBV5-5 and TRBJ2-1; the D gene is perhaps TRBD2, from 6 matching bases. This receptor was identified in an adult with an advanced solid tumor such as melanoma, head and neck, liver or kidney cancer. Sequences were derived from CD4+ or CD8+ T cells sorted from blood, sampled in a trial of the OX40 agonist ivuxolimab. The CDR3 protein sequence reads: CASSLALRGILSEQFF. The DNA sequence reads TGTGCCAGCAGCTTAGCGCTGCGGGGTATTCTTTCTGAGCAGTTCTTC.